This TCR beta chain appears in the sequencing data of a study of blood T cells in healthy people across ages. Study-level points and caveats: Higher diversity and more naive CD4+ cells were features of long-lived donors, compared to aged donors. A roughly linear age-dependent decrease characterized TCR beta diversity per million T cells. Possibly, changes in expanded clonotypes were confounded because donor CMV status was unknown.

The CDR3 has 19 residues. Germline V lookup: CDR1 MDHEN, CDR2 SYDVKM. For this clonotype: Its antigen is still unknown.

For the second PCR, which ran for about 6 to 12 cycles, a sample-barcoded 5' primer and a J-beta primer mix were used. Through a template-switch adaptor with 12 random nucleotides, each cDNA molecule received a tag. TCRdb re-called the 5' RACE reads with MiXCR, one entry per CDR3 protein. This repertoire shows over 1,500,000 distinct CDR3 sequences, 35% to 50% found once; its top ten account for more than 20%. Sample: blood. The clonotype was recovered from a human donor in good health. This sequence joins TRBV28 and TRBJ2-5, with D tentatively TRBD1 or TRBD2 (5 bases each). TRBJ2-7 explains the end of the DNA better; the J call may be wrong. In nucleotides, the CDR3 is TGTGCCAGCAGTACCCGAATCTGGCAGGTGGGGGTTCCATCCTACGAGCAGTACTTC. Translation: CASSTRIWQVGVPSYEQYF.